This entry features one T cell receptor beta chain sequence. These data originate in a study of blood T cell repertoires in COVID-19. The wider study: The origin of the acute and convalescent COVID-19 samples was the United States, Italy and Spain. T cells, B-cell-depleted T cells, or PBMCs supplied cDNA or gDNA.

Per the original methods: Reference gene primer amplification gave estimated nucleated cell counts. Generated by immunoSEQ multiplex PCR, the TCRdb table keeps only in-frame clones and is missing some. The DNA gave D and trimming, while V, J and clone size come from that table. This repertoire shows about 260,000 clones, about 80% found once; its top ten account for 1.5% to 2%. V dropped 4 bases and J dropped 6; count of bases not matched to a gene: 16. The germline gives CDR1 LGHNA, CDR2 YSLEER. There are 17 residues in the CDR3. The sequenced sample consisted of peripheral blood. The rearrangement uses TRBV4-3 and TRBJ2-3; 7 bases fit TRBD2. The clonotype comes from a woman older than 75 with acute or convalescent COVID-19. The CDR3: CASSRSVGLGPPDTQYF. In DNA form, the CDR3 reads TGCGCCAGCAGCCGATCCGTTGGACTAGGACCCCCCGATACGCAGTATTTT.